This TCR beta chain was observed in a study of blood T cell repertoires in COVID-19. The protocol was immunoSEQ multiplex PCR, while the TCRdb copy is restricted to in-frame clones and leaves out a portion. The table lists 200,000 to 300,000 clones, about four fifths of them singletons, with 7.5% to 8% in the top ten. The germline V gene has CDR1 SNHLY and CDR2 FYNNEI. Trimming removed 6 bases from V and 9 bases from J; junction bases left unmatched: 7. This CDR3 is built from 14 residues. Sequencing used peripheral blood. V gene TRBV2 combines with J gene TRBJ1-6; 8 positions agree with TRBD1. The sequence came from a woman of 80 years or more with COVID-19, enrolled during active disease. The CDR3 loop is CASSAGQASSPLHF. In DNA form, the CDR3 reads TGTGCCAGCAGCGCGGGACAGGCGAGTTCACCCCTCCACTTT. Variable domain in full (rest from reference TRBV2 and TRBJ1-6): EPEVTQTPSHQVTQMGQEVILRCVPISNHLYFYWYRQILGQKVEFLVSFYNNEISEKSEIFDDQFSVERPDGSNFTLKIRSTKLEDSAMYFCASSAGQASSPLHFGNGTRLTVT.